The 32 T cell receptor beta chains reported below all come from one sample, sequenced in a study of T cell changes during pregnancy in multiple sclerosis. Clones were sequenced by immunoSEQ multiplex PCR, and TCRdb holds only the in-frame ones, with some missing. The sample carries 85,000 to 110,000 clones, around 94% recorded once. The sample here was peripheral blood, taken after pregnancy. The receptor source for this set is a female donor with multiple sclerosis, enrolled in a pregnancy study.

CDR3 sequence reads: CASSLSQRSSYEQYF. The CDR3 bases are TGTGCCAGCAGCTTGAGCCAGCGGAGCTCCTACGAGCAGTACTTC. The chain carries TRBV5-4 and TRBJ2-7, with a weak D call TRBD2 (5 bases). V was pared by 1 base and J by 0 bases, with 11 bases between. The germline V gene encodes CDR1 SGHNT and CDR2 YYREEE (reference sequence). The CDR3 spans 15 residues.

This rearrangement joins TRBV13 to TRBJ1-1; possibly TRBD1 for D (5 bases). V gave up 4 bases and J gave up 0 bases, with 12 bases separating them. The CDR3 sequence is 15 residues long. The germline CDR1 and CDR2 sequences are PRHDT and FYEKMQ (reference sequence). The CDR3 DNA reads TGTGCCAGCAGCTCCAGGACAAGACTGAACACTGAAGCTTTCTTT. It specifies CASSSRTRLNTEAFF.

CDR3 sequence reads: CASSLAGFGQPQHF. CDR3 nucleotide sequence: TGTGCCAGCAGCTTAGCCGGGTTTGGCCAGCCCCAGCATTTT. The genes are TRBV7-2 and TRBJ1-5; the D is unclear. Germline values: CDR1 SGHTA, CDR2 FQGNSA. This CDR3 region has 14 residues. Trimming removed 0 bases from V and 7 bases from J, with 10 bases in between.

CDR3 DNA: TGTGCCAGCACCATACGACAGGGTGGATCTATCGAGCAGTACTTC. Its translation: CASTIRQGGSIEQYF. The V gene is TRBV6-1, the J gene TRBJ2-7, with TRBD1 identical over 7 bases. Germline V gene sequence: CDR1 MNHNS, CDR2 SASEGT. This CDR3 comprises 15 residues. V was pared by 7 bases and J by 6 bases, with 15 bases of the junction left unmatched.

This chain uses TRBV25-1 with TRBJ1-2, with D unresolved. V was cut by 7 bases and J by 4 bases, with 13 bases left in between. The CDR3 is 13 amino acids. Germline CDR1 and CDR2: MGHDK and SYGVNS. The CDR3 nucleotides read TGTGCCAGCAACCCCGGGAGAGGCTATGGCTACACCTTC. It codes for CASNPGRGYGYTF.

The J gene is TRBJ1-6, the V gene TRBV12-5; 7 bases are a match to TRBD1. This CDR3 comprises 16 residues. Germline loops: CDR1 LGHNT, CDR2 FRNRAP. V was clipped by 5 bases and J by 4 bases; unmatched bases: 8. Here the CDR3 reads CASGPGRGAYNSPLHF. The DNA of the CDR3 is TGTGCTAGTGGTCCCGGCAGGGGGGCTTATAATTCACCCCTCCACTTT.

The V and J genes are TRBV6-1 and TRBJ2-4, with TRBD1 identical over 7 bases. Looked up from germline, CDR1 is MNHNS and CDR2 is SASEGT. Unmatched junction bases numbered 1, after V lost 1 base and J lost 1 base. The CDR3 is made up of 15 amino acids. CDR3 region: CASSEVRGAKNIQYF. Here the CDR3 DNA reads TGTGCCAGCAGTGAAGTCAGGGGGGCCAAAAACATTCAGTACTTC.

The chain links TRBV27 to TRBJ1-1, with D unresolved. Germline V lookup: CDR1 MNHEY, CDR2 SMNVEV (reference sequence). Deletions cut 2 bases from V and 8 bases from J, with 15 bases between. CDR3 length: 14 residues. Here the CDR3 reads CASSLNSLAPEAFF. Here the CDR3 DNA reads TGTGCCAGCAGTTTAAATTCCTTGGCACCAGAAGCTTTCTTT.

The CDR3: CASSPDGGSGNGYTF. CDR3 coding DNA: TGTGCCAGCAGCCCCGACGGGGGCAGCGGGAATGGCTACACCTTC. The gene calls are TRBV5-5 and TRBJ1-2, with a weak D call TRBD1 (6 bases). The CDR3 length is 15 residues. Germline V gene lookup returns CDR1 SGHKS and CDR2 YYEKEE (reference sequence). The V and J ends lost 4 bases and 6 bases respectively, with 19 bases between them.

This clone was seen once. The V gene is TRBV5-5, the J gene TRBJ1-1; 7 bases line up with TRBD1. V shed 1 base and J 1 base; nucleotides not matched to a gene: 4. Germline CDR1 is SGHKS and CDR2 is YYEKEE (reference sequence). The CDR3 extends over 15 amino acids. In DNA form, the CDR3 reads TGTGCCAGCAGCTTGCGGACAGGCGGGAACACTGAAGCTTTCTTT. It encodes CASSLRTGGNTEAFF.

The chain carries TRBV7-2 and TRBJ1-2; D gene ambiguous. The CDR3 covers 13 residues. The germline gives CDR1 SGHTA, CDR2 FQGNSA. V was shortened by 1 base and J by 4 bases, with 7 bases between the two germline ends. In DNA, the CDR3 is TGTGCCAGCAGCTTAGACCCCAGCTATGGCTACACCTTC. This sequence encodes CASSLDPSYGYTF.

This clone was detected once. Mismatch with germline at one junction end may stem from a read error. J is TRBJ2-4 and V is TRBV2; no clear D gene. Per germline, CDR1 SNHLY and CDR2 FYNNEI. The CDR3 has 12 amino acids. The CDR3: CASREGGNIQYF. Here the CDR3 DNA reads TGTGCCAGCAGGGAAGGCGGTAACATTCAGTACTTC.

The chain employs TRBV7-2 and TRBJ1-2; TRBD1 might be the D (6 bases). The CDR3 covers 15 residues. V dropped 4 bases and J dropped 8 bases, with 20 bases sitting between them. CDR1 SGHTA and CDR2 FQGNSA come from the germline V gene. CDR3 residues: CASSSTNTRGAGYTF. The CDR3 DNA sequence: TGTGCCAGCAGCTCCACCAACACCAGGGGCGCGGGCTACACCTTC. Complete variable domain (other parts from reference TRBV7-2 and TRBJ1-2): GAGVSQSPSNKVTEKGKDVELRCDPISGHTALYWYRQSLGQGLEFLIYFQGNSAPDKSGLPSDRFSAERTGGSVSTLTIQRTQQEDSAVYLCASSSTNTRGAGYTFGSGTRLTVV.

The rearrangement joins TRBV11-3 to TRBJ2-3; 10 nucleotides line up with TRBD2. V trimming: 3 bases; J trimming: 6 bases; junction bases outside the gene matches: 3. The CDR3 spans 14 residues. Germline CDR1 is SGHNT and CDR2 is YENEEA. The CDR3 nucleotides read TGTGCCAGCAGCTTTAGCGGGGGGAAGGATACGCAGTATTTT. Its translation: CASSFSGGKDTQYF.

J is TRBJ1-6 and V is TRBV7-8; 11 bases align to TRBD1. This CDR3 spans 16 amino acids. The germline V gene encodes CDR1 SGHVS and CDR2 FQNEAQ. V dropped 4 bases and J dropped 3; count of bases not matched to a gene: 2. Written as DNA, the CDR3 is TGTGCCAGCAGCTCGGGACAGGGGGTCTATAATTCACCCCTCCACTTT. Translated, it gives CASSSGQGVYNSPLHF.

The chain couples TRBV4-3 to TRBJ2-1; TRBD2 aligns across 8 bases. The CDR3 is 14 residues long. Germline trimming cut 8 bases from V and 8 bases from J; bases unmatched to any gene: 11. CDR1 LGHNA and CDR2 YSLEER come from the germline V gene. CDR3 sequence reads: CASGSGGPSHEQFF. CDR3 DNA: TGCGCCAGCGGTTCGGGGGGGCCCTCCCATGAGCAGTTCTTC.

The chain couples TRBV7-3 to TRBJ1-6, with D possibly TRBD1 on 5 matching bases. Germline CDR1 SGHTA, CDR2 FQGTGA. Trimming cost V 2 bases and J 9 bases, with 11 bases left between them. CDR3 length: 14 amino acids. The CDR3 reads CASSLLEGASPLHF. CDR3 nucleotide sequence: TGTGCCAGCAGCTTATTAGAAGGGGCTTCACCCCTCCACTTT.

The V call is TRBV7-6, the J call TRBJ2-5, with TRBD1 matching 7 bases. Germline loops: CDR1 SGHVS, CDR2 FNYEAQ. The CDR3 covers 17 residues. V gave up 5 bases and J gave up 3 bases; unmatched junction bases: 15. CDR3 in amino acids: CASSPLAAGTAKETQYF. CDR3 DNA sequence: TGTGCCAGCAGCCCCCTGGCCGCCGGGACAGCGAAAGAGACCCAGTACTTC.

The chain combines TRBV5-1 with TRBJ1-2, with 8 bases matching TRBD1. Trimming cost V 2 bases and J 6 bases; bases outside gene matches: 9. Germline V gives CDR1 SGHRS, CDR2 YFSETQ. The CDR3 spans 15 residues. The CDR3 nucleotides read TGCGCCAGCAGCTTATTGGGGACAGGAGGAAATGGCTACACCTTC. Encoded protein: CASSLLGTGGNGYTF.

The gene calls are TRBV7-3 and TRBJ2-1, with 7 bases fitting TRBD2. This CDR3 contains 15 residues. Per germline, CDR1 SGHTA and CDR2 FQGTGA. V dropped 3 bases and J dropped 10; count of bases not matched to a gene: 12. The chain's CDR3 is CASSFRGTIFGEQFF. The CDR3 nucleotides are TGTGCCAGCAGCTTTCGCGGGACTATCTTCGGGGAGCAGTTCTTC.

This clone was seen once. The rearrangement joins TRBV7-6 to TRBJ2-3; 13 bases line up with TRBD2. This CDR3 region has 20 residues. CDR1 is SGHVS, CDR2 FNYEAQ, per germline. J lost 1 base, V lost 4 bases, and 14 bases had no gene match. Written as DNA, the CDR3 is TGTGCCAGCAGCTCCGGGACTAGCGGGACAATCCCCCCTCGCACAGATACGCAGTATTTT. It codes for CASSSGTSGTIPPRTDTQYF.

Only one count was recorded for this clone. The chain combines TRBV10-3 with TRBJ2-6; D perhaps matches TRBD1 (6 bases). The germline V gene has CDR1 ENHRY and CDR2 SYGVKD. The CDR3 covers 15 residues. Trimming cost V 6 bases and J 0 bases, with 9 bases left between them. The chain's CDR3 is CAIREQGSGANVLTF. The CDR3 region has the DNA TGTGCCATCAGGGAACAGGGCTCTGGGGCCAACGTCCTGACTTTC.

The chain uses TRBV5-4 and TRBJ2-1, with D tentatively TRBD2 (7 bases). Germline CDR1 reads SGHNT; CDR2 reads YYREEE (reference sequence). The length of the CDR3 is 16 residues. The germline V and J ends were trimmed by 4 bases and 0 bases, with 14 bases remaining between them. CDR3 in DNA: TGTGCCAGCAGCCCGGGGGGCCAAAGCTCCTACAATGAGCAGTTCTTC. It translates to CASSPGGQSSYNEQFF.

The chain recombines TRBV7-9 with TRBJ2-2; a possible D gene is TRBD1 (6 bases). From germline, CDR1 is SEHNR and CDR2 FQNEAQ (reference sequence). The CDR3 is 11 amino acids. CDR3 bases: TGTGCGGGACAGAACACCGGGGAGCTGTTTTTT. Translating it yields CAGQNTGELFF.

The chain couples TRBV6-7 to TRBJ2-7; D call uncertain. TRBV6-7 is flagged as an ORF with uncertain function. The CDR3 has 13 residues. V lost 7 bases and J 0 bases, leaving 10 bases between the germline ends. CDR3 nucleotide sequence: TGTGCCAGCACTATCTACGCCTCCTACGAGCAGTACTTC. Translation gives CASTIYASYEQYF.

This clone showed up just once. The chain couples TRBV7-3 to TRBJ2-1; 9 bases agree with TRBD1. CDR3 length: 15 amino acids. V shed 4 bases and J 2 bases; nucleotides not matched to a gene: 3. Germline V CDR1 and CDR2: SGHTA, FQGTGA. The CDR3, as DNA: TGTGCCAGCAGCTCGGGACAGGGACCCTACAATGAGCAGTTCTTC. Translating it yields CASSSGQGPYNEQFF.

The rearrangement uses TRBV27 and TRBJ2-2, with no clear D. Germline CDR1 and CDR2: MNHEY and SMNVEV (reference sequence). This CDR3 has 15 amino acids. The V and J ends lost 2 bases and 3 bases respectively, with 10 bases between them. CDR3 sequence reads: CASSLTSAYTGELFF. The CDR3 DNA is TGTGCCAGCAGTTTAACGAGTGCCTACACCGGGGAGCTGTTTTTT.

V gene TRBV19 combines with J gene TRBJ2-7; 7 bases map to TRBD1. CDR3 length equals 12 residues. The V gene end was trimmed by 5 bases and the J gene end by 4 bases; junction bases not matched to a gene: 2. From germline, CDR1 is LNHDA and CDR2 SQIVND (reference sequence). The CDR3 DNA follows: TGTGCCAGTAGTTCGGACAGGTACGAGCAGTACTTC. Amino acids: CASSSDRYEQYF. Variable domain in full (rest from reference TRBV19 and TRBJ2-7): DGGITQSPKYLFRKEGQNVTLSCEQNLNHDAMYWYRQDPGQGLRLIYYSQIVNDFQKGDIAEGYSVSREKKESFPLTVTSAQKNPTAFYLCASSSDRYEQYFGPGTRLTVT.

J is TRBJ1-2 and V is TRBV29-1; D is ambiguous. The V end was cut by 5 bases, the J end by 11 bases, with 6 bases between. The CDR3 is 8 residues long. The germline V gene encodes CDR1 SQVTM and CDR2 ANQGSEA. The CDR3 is CSVTGYTF. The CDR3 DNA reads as TGCAGCGTTACCGGTTACACCTTC.

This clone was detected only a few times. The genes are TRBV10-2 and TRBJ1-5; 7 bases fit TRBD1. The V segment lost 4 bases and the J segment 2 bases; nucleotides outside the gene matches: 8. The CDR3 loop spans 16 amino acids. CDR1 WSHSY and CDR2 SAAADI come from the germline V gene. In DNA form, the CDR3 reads TGCGCCAGCAGTGGGAACAGGGGTGGTGGCAATCAGCCCCAGCATTTT. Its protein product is CASSGNRGGGNQPQHF.

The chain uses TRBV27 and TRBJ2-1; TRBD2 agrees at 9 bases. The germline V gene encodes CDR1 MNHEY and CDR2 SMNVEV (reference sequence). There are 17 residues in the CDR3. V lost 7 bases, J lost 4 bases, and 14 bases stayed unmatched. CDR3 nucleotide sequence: TGTGCCAGCACTTCGGAAGGGCGCGCGGGAGGGTACAATGAGCAGTTCTTC. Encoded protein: CASTSEGRAGGYNEQFF.

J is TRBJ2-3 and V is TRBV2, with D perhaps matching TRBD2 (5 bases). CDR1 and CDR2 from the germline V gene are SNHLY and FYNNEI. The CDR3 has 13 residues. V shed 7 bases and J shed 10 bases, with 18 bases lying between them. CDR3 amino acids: CASKEAPQVAQYF. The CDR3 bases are TGTGCCAGCAAGGAGGCCCCGCAAGTGGCGCAGTATTTT. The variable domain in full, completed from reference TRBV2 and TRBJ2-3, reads EPEVTQTPSHQVTQMGQEVILRCVPISNHLYFYWYRQILGQKVEFLVSFYNNEISEKSEIFDDQFSVERPDGSNFTLKIRSTKLEDSAMYFCASKEAPQVAQYFGPGTRLTVL.